This entry features one T cell receptor beta chain sequence. The source of the sample is a study of shared clonotypes between healthy human individuals. The CDR3 loop spans 14 amino acids. J was trimmed by 3 bases and V by 7 bases; bases with no gene match: 5. Germline CDR1 MNHEY, CDR2 SVGAGI. Original methodology: Sequence data from immunoSEQ were junction-only and lacked quality scores; consequently, filtering differed. Produced via immunoSEQ multiplex PCR; TCRdb's table is partial and in-frame only. V, J and clone size reflect that table, while D and trimming were determined from the DNA. This sample has hundreds of thousands of clones, with around 79% found just once.

The rearrangement links TRBV6-5 to TRBJ2-3; TRBD2 agrees at 9 bases. Sequencing was carried out using PBMCs. The receptor was derived from a woman in her thirties or forties in good health. Some clones in this sample may be carry-over from other donors' samples. The CDR3 loop reads CASKLAGATDTQYF. In DNA form, the CDR3 reads TGTGCCAGCAAACTAGCGGGTGCGACAGATACGCAGTATTTT.